These 9 T cell receptor beta chains originate from one sample sequenced in a study of T cells after yellow fever vaccination. TCRdb re-analysed the 5' RACE reads in MiXCR, keeping a single row per CDR3 protein. Of hundreds of thousands of distinct CDR3 sequences in the sample, approximately 5.7% were seen once. Here the sequenced sample was PBMCs, taken 5 days after the yellow fever booster vaccination. The receptor set was obtained from a man younger than 45 who received the YFV17D yellow fever vaccine.

There are many counts of this clonotype. The chain employs TRBV23-1 and TRBJ2-3, with D possibly TRBD1 on 6 matching bases. TRBV23-1 is flagged as an ORF with uncertain function. The CDR3 has 17 amino acids. V lost 0 bases, J lost 5 bases, and 18 bases lay in between. This CDR3 reads CASSQSGLSGDLDTQYF. CDR3 DNA: TGCGCCAGCAGTCAATCGGGCCTTTCAGGGGACCTAGATACGCAGTATTTT.

This chain links TRBV29-1 with TRBJ1-1; D not resolved. This CDR3 has 13 residues. The germline CDR1 and CDR2 sequences are SQVTM and ANQGSEA. V shed 3 bases and J shed 0 bases, with 8 bases lying between them. The DNA of the CDR3 is TGCAGCGTTGAGCGGGAGCTGAACACTGAAGCTTTCTTT. It encodes CSVERELNTEAFF.

The table lists this clonotype with a few counts. J is TRBJ2-3 and V is TRBV7-2, with 8 bases matching TRBD2. The J segment lost 0 bases and the V segment lost 4 bases, leaving 6 bases of the junction unmatched. The CDR3 runs to 16 residues. CDR1 is SGHTA, CDR2 FQGNSA, per germline. CDR3 nucleotides: TGTGCCAGCAGCTCGTCACTAGCGGCAAGCACAGATACGCAGTATTTT. Protein: CASSSSLAASTDTQYF.

V gene TRBV2 combines with J gene TRBJ2-5; 12 bases fit TRBD2. CDR3 length: 14 residues. V dropped 5 bases and J dropped 4; count of bases not matched to a gene: 2. Germline V CDR1 and CDR2: SNHLY, FYNNEI. In nucleotides, the CDR3 is TGTGCCAGCAGTCGGACTAGCGGGACAGAGACCCAGTACTTC. It yields the protein CASSRTSGTETQYF.

This clonotype was detected ten times or more. V is TRBV14 and J is TRBJ2-1, with 11 positions matching TRBD2. V shed 5 bases, J shed 7 bases, and the junction held 4 bases outside the gene matches. Germline V gives CDR1 SGHDN, CDR2 FVKESK. The CDR3 has 14 amino acids. The CDR3 nucleotides read TGTGCCAGCAGCTGGGGACTAGCGGATAATGAGCAGTTCTTC. Its protein is CASSWGLADNEQFF.

This clonotype was seen a handful of times. The rearrangement uses TRBV5-4 and TRBJ2-3, with D tentatively TRBD1 or TRBD2 (5 bases each). Germline V gene data show CDR1 as SGHNT and CDR2 as YYREEE (reference sequence). The CDR3 is 15 residues long. V was shortened by 0 bases and J by 5 bases, with 13 bases between the two germline ends. Here the CDR3 reads CASSLDGTSQDTQYF. The CDR3 DNA sequence: TGTGCCAGCAGCTTGGACGGGACGTCTCAAGATACGCAGTATTTT.

On this clonotype itself: A read error may be the cause here, since a much bigger clone is one base away. This chain links TRBV5-1 with TRBJ2-7, with D unresolved. Gene TRBJ2-1 matches the end of the DNA better, so the J call may be wrong. The CDR3 has 14 residues. Germline CDR1 SGHRS, CDR2 YFSETQ. The CDR3 protein is CASSYVTESYEQFF. The DNA of the CDR3 is TGCGCCAGCAGCTACGTGACGGAGTCCTACGAGCAGTTCTTC.

This clonotype was observed many times. Mismatch with germline at one junction end may stem from a read error. This chain joins TRBV12-3 or TRBV12-4 and TRBJ1-3; a weak D match, TRBD1 (5 bases). CDR3 length equals 14 residues. The CDR3 here is CASSLWGGGDTIYF. CDR3 nucleotides: TGTGCCAGCAGTTTATGGGGCGGTGGAGACACCATATATTTT.

The chain is built from TRBV18 and TRBJ2-5, with TRBD2 matching over 9 bases. The junction had 6 bases not matched to a gene; V was cut back by 0 bases and J by 4 bases. The CDR3 is made up of 16 amino acids. Germline assignment: CDR1 KGHSH and CDR2 LQKENI. CDR3 bases: TGTGCCAGCTCACCACCCCGAGCGGGAGGAAGAGAGACCCAGTACTTC. Translating it yields CASSPPRAGGRETQYF. The variable domain in full, completed from reference TRBV18 and TRBJ2-5, reads NAGVMQNPRHLVRRRGQEARLRCSPMKGHSHVYWYRQLPEEGLKFMVYLQKENIIDESGMPKERFSAEFPKEGPSILRIQQVVRGDSAAYFCASSPPRAGGRETQYFGPGTRLLVL.